Below are 29 T cell receptor beta chains sequenced from a single sample in a study of shared clonotypes between healthy human individuals. Only in-frame clones appear in the TCRdb table, and some are missing; sequencing was by immunoSEQ multiplex PCR. The sample shows 490,000 or so clones, around 80% of them seen only once. The sample was PBMCs. The source of these receptors is a woman in her forties in good health. Some clones in this sample may be carry-over from other donors' samples.

In its sample, this clone was seen once. CDR3 bases: TGTGCCAGCAGCTTTGGGCCCAGCACAGATACGCAGTATTTT. It encodes CASSFGPSTDTQYF. The J gene is TRBJ2-3, the V gene TRBV7-3; D unresolved. Trimming removed 3 bases at V and 0 bases at J, with 7 bases between. Germline V gene sequence: CDR1 SGHTA, CDR2 FQGTGA. The CDR3 is 14 residues long.

The chain links TRBV7-3 to TRBJ2-1; D is possibly TRBD2 (6 bases). V was pared by 2 bases and J by 7 bases, with 15 bases between. The CDR3 spans 15 residues. Germline-derived CDR1 and CDR2 are SGHTA and FQGTGA. The CDR3 region has the DNA TGTGCCAGCAGCTTACTAGCGAGCCCCGTTAATGAGCAGTTCTTC. Protein: CASSLLASPVNEQFF.

This chain connects TRBV30 to TRBJ1-3, with a tentative D call TRBD1 (6 bases). In germline, CDR1 is GTSNPN, CDR2 SVGIG (reference sequence). The CDR3 length is 12 residues. Trimming shortened V by 7 bases and J by 4 bases, and 11 bases separated the two germline ends. CDR3 in amino acids: CASGQGGNTIYF. The CDR3 DNA follows: TGTGCCTCTGGGCAGGGGGGAAACACCATATATTTT.

The chain recombines TRBV5-6 with TRBJ2-1, with 7 bases that match TRBD1. Unmatched junction bases numbered 2, after V lost 0 bases and J lost 8 bases. In germline, CDR1 is SGHDT, CDR2 YYEEEE. The CDR3 totals 13 residues. The CDR3 here is CASSLGGGYEQFF. The CDR3 nucleotides are TGTGCCAGCAGCTTGGGAGGGGGCTATGAGCAGTTCTTC. The full variable domain, completed using reference TRBV5-6 and TRBJ2-1, is DAGVTQSPTHLIKTRGQQVTLRCSPKSGHDTVSWYQQALGQGPQFIFQYYEEEERQRGNFPDRFSGHQFPNYSSELNVNALLLGDSALYLCASSLGGGYEQFFGPGTRLTVL.

This chain uses TRBV7-9 with TRBJ2-2; 7 bases are a match to TRBD1. The CDR3 runs to 15 residues. J gave up 4 bases and V 5 bases, and 7 bases lay outside the gene matches. The germline CDR1 and CDR2 sequences are SEHNR and FQNEAQ (reference sequence). The CDR3 DNA is TGTGCCAGCAGCCACGACAGGGTGCGCACCGGGGAGCTGTTTTTT. It yields the protein CASSHDRVRTGELFF.

The chain employs TRBV29-1 and TRBJ1-1, with 7 bases matching TRBD1. Germline V gives CDR1 SQVTM, CDR2 ANQGSEA. Trimming cost V 6 bases and J 4 bases; bases outside gene matches: 11. CDR3 length: 14 residues. The CDR3 is CSVRIRGEGTEAFF. The CDR3 nucleotides read TGCAGCGTGCGTATCAGGGGGGAAGGCACTGAAGCTTTCTTT. The full variable domain, its missing parts supplied by reference TRBV29-1 and TRBJ1-1, is SAVISQKPSRDICQRGTSLTIQCQVDSQVTMMFWYRQQPGQSLTLIATANQGSEATYESGFVIDKFPISRPNLTFSTLTVSNMSPEDSSIYLCSVRIRGEGTEAFFGQGTRLTVV.

As regards this clone: With a much larger clone just one base away, this may be a read error. The genes are TRBV28 and TRBJ2-5; 8 bases map to TRBD2. CDR1 MDHEN and CDR2 SYDVKM come from the germline V gene. The CDR3 is 18 residues long. CDR3 sequence: CVSSLYPSGVSGKETQYF. The CDR3 coding sequence is TGTGTCAGCAGTTTATACCCCTCCGGGGTTAGCGGGAAAGAGACCCAGTACTTC.

J is TRBJ2-1 and V is TRBV6-6, with D tentatively TRBD1 or TRBD2 (5 bases each). Trimming removed 4 bases at V and 12 bases at J, with 13 bases between. CDR3 length: 12 residues. The germline gives CDR1 MNHNY, CDR2 SVGAGI (reference sequence). In nucleotides, the CDR3 is TGTGCCAGCAGTTCCCGAGGGGCCGGGCAGTTCTTC. It translates to CASSSRGAGQFF.

On this clone: It differs at one base from a far larger clone, so likely a read error. The same CDR3 also results from other DNA sequences found in this sample. This chain connects TRBV29-1 to TRBJ2-7, with D tentatively TRBD1 (6 bases). The germline V and J ends were trimmed by 7 bases and 0 bases, with 16 bases remaining between them. The CDR3 sequence is 14 residues long. The germline gives CDR1 SQVTM, CDR2 ANQGSEA. The CDR3 DNA is TGCAGCGCTACGACAGGAAGTTTCTCCTACGAGCAGTACTTC. It specifies CSATTGSFSYEQYF.

There are a few counts of this clone. The rearrangement joins TRBV11-2 to TRBJ2-7; unclear D gene. Germline assignment: CDR1 SGHAT and CDR2 FQNNGV. Between the trimmed V and J ends, which lost 6 bases and 2 bases, there was a span of 17 bases. CDR3 length: 15 amino acids. In DNA, the CDR3 is TGTGCCAGCAGTCCCACAAGGCCGATTACCTACGAGCAGTACTTC. It yields the protein CASSPTRPITYEQYF.

The sample holds one count of this clone. The chain combines TRBV2 with TRBJ2-3; TRBD1 is a possible D gene (6 bases). This CDR3 comprises 14 residues. V was shortened by 7 bases and J by 1 base, with 12 bases between the two germline ends. Per germline, CDR1 SNHLY and CDR2 FYNNEI. The DNA of the CDR3 is TGTGCCAGCACCTCGACAGGACGCACAGATACGCAGTATTTT. The encoded protein is CASTSTGRTDTQYF.

The chain uses TRBV5-1 and TRBJ2-7, with D maybe TRBD2 (5 bases). Germline values: CDR1 SGHRS, CDR2 YFSETQ. V was cut by 7 bases and J by 4 bases, with 18 bases left in between. The CDR3 consists of 14 residues. CDR3 nucleotide sequence: TGCGCCAGCCGAGATACTGGGAGAGGGTACGAGCAGTACTTC. Its protein is CASRDTGRGYEQYF. Drawing the rest from reference TRBV5-1 and TRBJ2-7, the complete variable domain is KAGVTQTPRYLIKTRGQQVTLSCSPISGHRSVSWYQQTPGQGLQFLFEYFSETQRNKGNFPGRFSGRQFSNSRSEMNVSTLELGDSALYLCASRDTGRGYEQYFGPGTRLTVT.

The chain couples TRBV4-1 to TRBJ1-2, with TRBD1 matching 7 bases. V lost 1 base, J lost 7 bases, and 9 bases stayed unmatched. The CDR3 is made up of 15 amino acids. The V gene's germline CDR1 is MGHRA and CDR2 YSYEKL. CDR3 amino acids: CASSQASTGSGGYTF. The CDR3 coding sequence is TGCGCCAGCAGCCAAGCCTCGACAGGGAGTGGTGGCTACACCTTC.

The rearrangement joins TRBV28 to TRBJ2-1; 14 bases align to TRBD2. Germline CDR1 MDHEN, CDR2 SYDVKM. V was pared by 7 bases and J by 8 bases, with 7 bases of the junction left unmatched. The CDR3 has 15 residues. CDR3 nucleotides: TGTGCCAGCATGGAGACTAGCGGGAGGGCTGATGAGCAGTTCTTC. As protein: CASMETSGRADEQFF.

V and J are TRBV19 and TRBJ1-1; 7 bases agree with TRBD1. The CDR3 loop spans 12 amino acids. CDR1 and CDR2 from the germline V gene are LNHDA and SQIVND (reference sequence). Trimming at V came to 10 bases and at J to 3 bases, leaving 5 bases not matched to a gene. The CDR3 region is CATAQGYTEAFF. DNA of the CDR3: TGTGCCACCGCACAGGGGTACACTGAAGCTTTCTTT.

The chain carries TRBV7-9 and TRBJ2-1; 13 bases are a match to TRBD2. The V gene's germline CDR1 is SEHNR and CDR2 FQNEAQ (reference sequence). This CDR3 is 19 amino acids long. Unmatched junction bases numbered 13, after V lost 0 bases and J lost 8 bases. This CDR3 is CASSLALRSGTSGADEQFF. DNA of the CDR3: TGTGCCAGCAGCTTAGCGCTGCGATCCGGGACTAGCGGGGCCGATGAGCAGTTCTTC.

The DNA for the CDR3 is TGTGCCAGCAAAAAACCGTACGGGGCCAACGTCCTGACTTTC. Protein sequence: CASKKPYGANVLTF. The chain joins TRBV7-2 to TRBJ2-6; D remains unclear. This CDR3 has 14 residues. The germline V gene has CDR1 SGHTA and CDR2 FQGNSA. V was pared by 7 bases and J by 4 bases, with 11 bases between.

This clone was seen ten or more times. The chain links TRBV30 to TRBJ1-4; TRBD1 might be the D (6 bases). The CDR3 covers 15 residues. CDR1 and CDR2 (germline): GTSNPN, SVGIG (reference sequence). Trimming left V 1 base short and J 4 bases short, with 13 bases between. CDR3 region: CAWSGGQLDNEKLFF. CDR3 DNA sequence: TGTGCCTGGAGTGGTGGACAGCTTGATAATGAAAAACTGTTTTTT.

The chain combines TRBV15 with TRBJ1-5; no clear D gene. Germline V gene sequence: CDR1 LNHNV, CDR2 YYDKDF (reference sequence). Deletions cut 0 bases from V and 5 bases from J, with 8 bases between. CDR3 length: 14 residues. In DNA form, the CDR3 reads TGTGCCACCAGCAGAGATGTAGGGTATCAGCCCCAGCATTTT. It codes for CATSRDVGYQPQHF.

The CDR3 region is CAWRTQGQKTQYF. The CDR3 DNA reads as TGTGCCTGGAGGACACAGGGTCAGAAGACCCAGTACTTC. The chain joins TRBV30 to TRBJ2-5; the D gene is possibly TRBD1 (6 bases). Germline V lookup: CDR1 GTSNPN, CDR2 SVGIG (reference sequence). Trimming removed 3 bases from V and 6 bases from J, with 14 bases in between. This CDR3 contains 13 residues.

A few counts support this clone. This chain links TRBV6-1 with TRBJ2-1; TRBD2 is a possible D gene (5 bases). The V end lost 10 bases, the J end lost 6 bases, and 19 bases lay between the germline ends. This CDR3 has 14 residues. Germline assignment: CDR1 MNHNS and CDR2 SASEGT. The CDR3 nucleotides are TGTGCCACCTACCTCGGGGTATCGTCCAATGAGCAGTTCTTC. Its translation is CATYLGVSSNEQFF.

The chain links TRBV5-1 to TRBJ1-1, with D unclear. This CDR3 has 14 residues. V lost 2 bases and J 1 base, leaving 9 bases between the germline ends. Germline V CDR1 and CDR2: SGHRS, YFSETQ. CDR3 region: CASSFSTSNTEAFF. As DNA, the CDR3 is TGCGCCAGCAGCTTCTCAACCTCGAACACTGAAGCTTTCTTT.

This clone was detected only a few times. It differs at one base from a far larger clone, so likely a read error. Other DNA variants within this sample encode the same CDR3. The chain uses TRBV30 and TRBJ2-7; possible D gene TRBD1, 6 bases. CDR3 size: 12 residues. Per the germline V gene, CDR1 is GTSNPN and CDR2 is SVGIG (reference sequence). In nucleotides, the CDR3 is TGCGCCGGAACAGGGAATTCCTACGAGCAGTACTTC. It specifies CAGTGNSYEQYF. Based on the CDR3 plus reference TRBV30 and TRBJ2-7, the full variable domain is SQTIHQWPATLVQPVGSPLSLECTVEGTSNPNLYWYRQAAGRGLQLLFYSVGIGQISSEVPQNLSASRPQDRQFILSSKKLLLSDSGFYLCAGTGNSYEQYFGPGTRLTVT.

The chain recombines TRBV6-6 with TRBJ1-1; D gene unclear. The V end lost 2 bases, the J end lost 2 bases, and 6 bases lay between the germline ends. The CDR3 spans 13 residues. The germline V gene encodes CDR1 MNHNY and CDR2 SVGAGI (reference sequence). The CDR3 loop is CASSYTENTEAFF. The CDR3 nucleotides read TGTGCCAGCAGTTACACCGAAAACACTGAAGCTTTCTTT.

The chain couples TRBV29-1 to TRBJ2-5; 9 bases are shared with TRBD2. The CDR3 has 15 amino acids. V shed 5 bases and J 2 bases; nucleotides not matched to a gene: 9. Germline lookup yields CDR1 SQVTM and CDR2 ANQGSEA. The CDR3 nucleotides read TGCAGCGTTACCTTGAGACTAGCGGCTCAAGAGACCCAGTACTTC. Its translation: CSVTLRLAAQETQYF.

This clone was counted once. V gene TRBV30 combines with J gene TRBJ1-2; D not resolved. V was shortened by 4 bases and J by 3 bases, with 12 bases between the two germline ends. From germline, CDR1 is GTSNPN and CDR2 SVGIG (reference sequence). This CDR3 is 13 amino acids long. The CDR3 is CAWIKQPYYGYTF. CDR3 nucleotide sequence: TGTGCCTGGATTAAACAGCCATACTATGGCTACACCTTC. Drawing the rest from reference TRBV30 and TRBJ1-2, the complete variable domain is SQTIHQWPATLVQPVGSPLSLECTVEGTSNPNLYWYRQAAGRGLQLLFYSVGIGQISSEVPQNLSASRPQDRQFILSSKKLLLSDSGFYLCAWIKQPYYGYTFGSGTRLTVV.

Remarks on this clone: At one end the junction does not follow the germline gene, possibly because of a read error. V usage is TRBV11-3 and J usage is TRBJ2-3; D not certain. Looked up from germline, CDR1 is SGHNT and CDR2 is YENEEA. The CDR3 has 12 amino acids. CDR3 nucleotide sequence: TGTGCCAGCAGCCCGGATGGCGTTACGCGGTATTTT. Translating gives CASSPDGVTRYF.

The chain couples TRBV9 to TRBJ1-2; 8 bases agree with TRBD1. From germline, CDR1 is SGDLS and CDR2 YYNGEE. The CDR3 runs 16 residues. V was clipped by 4 bases and J by 1 base; unmatched bases: 9. The CDR3 DNA follows: TGTGCCAGCAGCCTACGGACAGGGAGGGATAACTATGGCTACACCTTC. This translates into CASSLRTGRDNYGYTF.

V usage is TRBV6-6 and J usage is TRBJ1-1, with 12 nucleotides matching TRBD1. Germline V gene data show CDR1 as MNHNY and CDR2 as SVGAGI (reference sequence). Trimming at V came to 2 bases and at J to 6 bases, leaving 4 bases not matched to a gene. The CDR3 has 15 amino acids. The CDR3 loop is CASSYGTGGEAEAFF. In DNA, the CDR3 is TGTGCCAGCAGTTACGGGACAGGGGGCGAGGCTGAAGCTTTCTTT.